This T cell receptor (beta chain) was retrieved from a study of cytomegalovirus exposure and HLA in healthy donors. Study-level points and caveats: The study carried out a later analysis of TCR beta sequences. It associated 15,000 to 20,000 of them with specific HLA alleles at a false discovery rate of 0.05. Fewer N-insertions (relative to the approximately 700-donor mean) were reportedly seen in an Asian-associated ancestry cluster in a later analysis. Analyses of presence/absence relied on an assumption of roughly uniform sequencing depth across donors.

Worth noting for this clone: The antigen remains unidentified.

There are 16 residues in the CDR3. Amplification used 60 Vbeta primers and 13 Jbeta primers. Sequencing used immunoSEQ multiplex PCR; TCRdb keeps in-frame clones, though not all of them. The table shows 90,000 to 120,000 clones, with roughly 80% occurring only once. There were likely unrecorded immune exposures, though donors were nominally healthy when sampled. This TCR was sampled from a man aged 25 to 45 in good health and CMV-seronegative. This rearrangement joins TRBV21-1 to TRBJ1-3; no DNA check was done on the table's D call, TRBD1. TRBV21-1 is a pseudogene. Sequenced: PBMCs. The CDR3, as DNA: TGTGCCAGCAGCACCCGGACAGGGGGAATTGGAAACACCATATATTTT. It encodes CASSTRTGGIGNTIYF.